A single T cell receptor (beta chain) is shown here with its context. No cognate antigen has been identified for it. Base qualities are not at hand, and no much larger clone is one base apart. What this sample's time point label stands for: cells obtained before transplantation from donor or recipient. CD3+CD4+ and CD3+CD8+ populations were FACS-sorted from unstimulated pre-transplant donor and recipient cells taken from spleen or lymph nodes. The library was prepared using the immunoSEQ multiplex PCR assay. For most patients, genomic DNA was isolated with the Qiagen DNeasy Blood and Tissue Kit and sent frozen to Adaptive Biotechnologies for TCR sequencing. Adaptive Biotechnologies carried out high-throughput TCR-beta CDR3 sequencing of genomic DNA for most patients. As for the original processing: TCR sequencing data for approximately 19 patients were retrieved from Adaptive's ImmunoSEQ software; three other patients were processed with MiXCR and VDJtools. To correct CD4 versus CD8 sorting errors, sequences present in both subsets at a frequency ratio below 5:1 were removed. CDR3 nucleotide sequences shared by donor and recipient were removed because the origin of these sequences could not be assigned. To be classed as alloreactive, a clone needed at least 2-fold expansion over unstimulated cells and a minimum CFSE-low frequency of 0.002% (template counts) or 0.001% (read counts). Clones detected in sequenced pre-transplant spleen, lymph node, or MLR CFSE-low populations of the donor or recipient were defined as mappable. Cumulative frequency of alloreactive clones was calculated as a percentage of all sequences weighted by copy number. TCRdb provides this immuneACCESS table in a form limited to in-frame rearrangements. Some clones are lacking; in checked studies, under half of them reflect an unresolved V gene, and why the rest are absent is not known. V, J and clone size were drawn from that table, and D and trimming were deduced from the DNA. The sample data list over 120,000 clones, and 80% to 95% of these were observed just once. In total, the top ten clones hold approximately 0.2% of the sample.

These data are taken from a study of graft-versus-host responses after intestinal transplantation (dated by TCRdb to about 2021). With respect to the entire study: The transplants that recipients got were multivisceral, liver-intestinal, or isolated intestinal. Rather than being sequenced by the commercial service, samples from a few later patients were sequenced in-house on an Illumina MiSeq and processed with MiXCR. Bulk TCR-beta CDR3 sequencing was used to track graft-versus-host and host-versus-graft alloreactive T cell clones in the graft, circulation and bone marrow after intestinal transplantation. To identify alloreactive clones, pre-transplant mixed lymphocyte reaction products were sequenced and compared with unstimulated pre-transplant donor and recipient T cells. The cohort enrolled 20 to 25 intestinal transplant recipients, one of whom was a retransplant, and 3 patients without pretransplant specimens were excluded. Donor T cell macrochimerism was defined as a peak of at least 4% donor T cells among recipient peripheral blood mononuclear cells. Anti-thymocyte globulin induction was given to all recipients, followed by maintenance tacrolimus and steroids for 2 to 4 years. What the authors observed across the whole study: Early after transplant, peak levels of circulating GvH clones were associated with declines in HvG clones. GvH clones were detected in recipient bone marrow, and some of these GvH clones were observed earlier in ileal mucosa or blood, consistent with an intestinal mucosal origin. Conclusions were limited by the relatively low number and heterogeneity of intestinal transplant patients. High GvH to HvG T cell clonal ratios were observed in the allografts of patients with donor T cell macrochimerism.

Based on the germline V gene, the CDR1 and CDR2 sequences are SGHTA and FQGTGA. V is reduced by 5 bases and J by 8 bases, leaving a spacing of 15 bases between them. The CDR3 contains 13 residues, cysteine and phenylalanine counted. The read is trimmed to its CDR3 DNA, 39 bases read in frame from base 1. The source material was unstimulated CD4+ T cells sorted from spleen or lymph node cells, sampled before intestinal transplant. This clonotype was obtained from a human donor who received an intestinal transplant. Recombination connected TRBV7-3 to TRBJ2-5; a tentative D match to TRBD1 spans 6 bases. CDR3 protein: CASSPRQERTQYF. The sequenced DNA is TGTGCCAGCAGCCCGAGACAGGAGAGAACCCAGTACTTC.